A selection of T cell receptor beta chains follows, all from one sample in a study of T-cell memory formation after mild COVID-19. Each CDR3 protein gets one entry after TCRdb re-called the 5' RACE reads with MiXCR. The sample has about 290,000 distinct CDR3 sequences, more than 15% seen once; the top ten hold 22%. Sequenced material: PBMCs or a T cell subset sorted from them (not recorded which). The receptors were sampled from a man aged 18 to 35 who had mild COVID-19 (a few samples of this study predate the infection). Cell type and time point are not known. Both conserved end residues are part of each CDR3. D genes are given only for firm matches. Not every row has a clone size; where given, it reads once, few, many or a size class.

CDR3,DNA,size,J,V,D
CASRRGEPDTQYF,TGCGCCAGCAGACGAGGGGAACCAGATACGCAGTATTTT,few,TRBJ2-3,TRBV5-1,NA
CASGSSKERDTDTQYF,TGTGCCAGCGGGTCCTCAAAGGAGCGGGACACAGATACGCAGTATTTT,once,TRBJ2-3,TRBV27,TRBD2
CASSKGQARNSPLHF,TGTGCCAGCAGCAAGGGGCAGGCGCGTAATTCACCCCTCCACTTT,few,TRBJ1-6,TRBV7-2,NA
CASSQSTNQPQHF,TGCGCCAGCAGCCAATCTACCAATCAGCCCCAGCATTTT,few,TRBJ1-5,TRBV4-1,NA
CASSSPTGARTEAFF,TGTGCCAGCAGCTCACCCACGGGGGCTAGGACTGAAGCTTTCTTT,many,TRBJ1-1,TRBV7-9,NA
CASSLAGGEGATQETQYF,TGCGCCAGCAGCTTGGCCGGTGGGGAGGGGGCTACCCAAGAGACCCAGTACTTC,few,TRBJ2-5,TRBV5-1,NA
CASSLCRGNTEAFF,TGTGCCAGCAGTTTGTGCAGGGGGAACACTGAAGCTTTCTTT,NA,TRBJ1-1,TRBV12-3/TRBV12-4,NA
CASSRRSRGLAVSDTQYF,TGTGCCAGCAGTCGTAGATCACGAGGACTAGCGGTTTCAGATACGCAGTATTTT,few,TRBJ2-3,TRBV12-3/TRBV12-4,TRBD2
CASSHQLAGGPRTGELFF,TGCGCCAGCAGCCACCAACTAGCGGGGGGCCCCCGCACCGGGGAGCTGTTTTTT,many,TRBJ2-2,TRBV5-1,TRBD2
CASSPGLAGGNTGELFF,TGTGCCAGCAGCCCCGGACTAGCGGGGGGGAACACCGGGGAGCTGTTTTTT,many,TRBJ2-2,TRBV5-4,TRBD2
CASSLGDGSTDTQYF,TGTGCCAGCAGCTTAGGGGACGGGAGCACAGATACGCAGTATTTT,few,TRBJ2-3,TRBV13,NA
CASSPQGSQETQYF,TGTGCCAGCAGCCCACAGGGGTCCCAAGAGACCCAGTACTTC,many,TRBJ2-5,TRBV7-2,TRBD1
CASSFEGTGELFF,TGTGCCAGCAGCTTTGAAGGCACCGGGGAGCTGTTTTTT,NA,TRBJ2-2,TRBV11-3,NA